This T cell receptor (beta chain) appears in the sequencing data of a study of CD8+ T cells in alopecia areata. Study-level information: Patients in the treated group were given tofacitinib by mouth, 5 to 10 mg twice a day. Points from the study as a whole: It was lesional scalp, especially alopecia totalis/universalis, that showed higher clonality than normal scalp.

The CDR3 consists of 16 residues. The germline CDR1 and CDR2 sequences are LNHDA and SQIVND (reference sequence). V lost 4 bases and J 0 bases, leaving 13 bases between the germline ends. With respect to this clone: Its antigen remains unidentified.

Extracted RNA was reverse transcribed into cDNA, the sequencing template. Using immunoSEQ multiplex PCR, the repertoire was profiled, and TCRdb retains in-frame clones only, with some absent. The sample includes about 180,000 clones, 67% of them seen just once. The clonotype originates from a human donor with alopecia areata. Sequencing was performed on CD8+ T cells sorted from blood, taken at week 0. The chain has TRBV19 and TRBJ1-5; a possible D gene is TRBD1 (5 bases). In nucleotides, the CDR3 is TGTGCCAGTAGTAAACTTACCAGGGTTAGCAATCAGCCCCAGCATTTT. This encodes CASSKLTRVSNQPQHF.